Listed below are T cell receptor beta chains from one sample, sequenced in a study of T cell repertoires in cytomegalovirus infection. TCRdb recomputed calls from the reads with MiXCR, one row per CDR3 protein. The data contain about half a million distinct CDR3 sequences, roughly a third of them singletons. No antigen is known for these receptors. The sequencing here drew on cultured PBMCs, taken from culture after CMV antigen stimulation. These receptors came from a human donor in good health (CMV status not recorded). Some clones in this sample may be carry-over from other donors' samples. Each CDR3 is given with its conserved first and last residue. The D gene is left open where the match is weak. Only part of the rows carry a size: once, few, many, or a class if the clone is expanded.

clone size: .
D gene: TRBD2
V gene: TRBV20-1
J gene: TRBJ2-7
CDR3 DNA: TGCAGTGCGCCCCTAGCGGGAGGGGACCACGAGCAGTACTTC
CDR3 protein: CSAPLAGGDHEQYF

clone size: few
D gene: TRBD2
V gene: TRBV29-1
J gene: TRBJ2-1
CDR3 DNA: TGCAGCGCGAAACGGACTAGCGGAGGGCTCAATGAGCAGTTCTTC
CDR3 protein: CSAKRTSGGLNEQFF

clone size: .
D gene: .
V gene: TRBV28
J gene: TRBJ2-1
CDR3 DNA: TGTGCCAGCAGGCGGACTAACCTTCCAGAGCAGTTCTTC
CDR3 protein: CASRRTNLPEQFF

clone size: .
D gene: .
V gene: TRBV7-2
J gene: TRBJ1-6
CDR3 DNA: TGTGCCAGCAGCTTAGTTTTGGGCAGTTTTAATTCACCCCTCCACTTT
CDR3 protein: CASSLVLGSFNSPLHF

clone size: .
D gene: TRBD2
V gene: TRBV9
J gene: TRBJ2-3
CDR3 DNA: TGTGCCAGCAGCGCCTACCCCGGACTAGCGGTGGCAGATACGCAGTATTTT
CDR3 protein: CASSAYPGLAVADTQYF

clone size: .
D gene: TRBD1
V gene: TRBV20-1
J gene: TRBJ1-6
CDR3 DNA: TGCAGTGCCCTAGACAGGGATAATTCACCCCTCCACTTT
CDR3 protein: CSALDRDNSPLHF

clone size: few
D gene: .
V gene: TRBV18
J gene: TRBJ2-1
CDR3 DNA: TGTGCCAGCTCACCCCCAAGCGGCTACAATGAGCAGTTCTTC
CDR3 protein: CASSPPSGYNEQFF

clone size: .
D gene: TRBD2
V gene: TRBV6-5
J gene: TRBJ2-1
CDR3 DNA: TGTGCCAGCGACACGGCGGGAGGCTACAATGAGCAGTTCTTC
CDR3 protein: CASDTAGGYNEQFF

clone size: many
D gene: TRBD1
V gene: TRBV10-3
J gene: TRBJ1-5
CDR3 DNA: TGTGCCATCGCGAGAGGGGGCCGTGAGCCCCAGCATTTT
CDR3 protein: CAIARGGREPQHF

clone size: few
D gene: .
V gene: TRBV7-2
J gene: TRBJ1-4
CDR3 DNA: TGTGCCAGCAGCGGAGGACAGTTTAATGAAAAACTGTTTTTT
CDR3 protein: CASSGGQFNEKLFF

clone size: .
D gene: .
V gene: TRBV7-9
J gene: TRBJ1-1
CDR3 DNA: TGTGCCAGCAGCTTACTAAGGGAATTGGTGAACACTGAAGCTTTCTTT
CDR3 protein: CASSLLRELVNTEAFF

clone size: .
D gene: .
V gene: TRBV10-1
J gene: TRBJ2-5
CDR3 DNA: TGCGCCAGCAGTGCCGGACAGCTAGAGACCCAGTACTTC
CDR3 protein: CASSAGQLETQYF

clone size: .
D gene: .
V gene: TRBV7-9
J gene: TRBJ1-2
CDR3 DNA: TGTGCCAGCAGCCCCACGCGTGGTGCCTATGGCTACACCTTC
CDR3 protein: CASSPTRGAYGYTF

clone size: .
D gene: .
V gene: TRBV11-2
J gene: TRBJ2-3
CDR3 DNA: TGTGCCAGCAGCTTAGCTACGACGCGCTGGGATACGCAGTATTTT
CDR3 protein: CASSLATTRWDTQYF

clone size: .
D gene: TRBD1
V gene: TRBV11-3
J gene: TRBJ2-5
CDR3 DNA: TGTGCCAGCAGCTTAGCAGGAACAGGGGGCGGAGAGACCCAGTACTTC
CDR3 protein: CASSLAGTGGGETQYF

clone size: .
D gene: .
V gene: TRBV27
J gene: TRBJ1-2
CDR3 DNA: TGTGCCAGCACTAGACCGTGGGGGGCAGGAGGCTACACCTTC
CDR3 protein: CASTRPWGAGGYTF

clone size: .
D gene: TRBD1
V gene: TRBV29-1
J gene: TRBJ2-6
CDR3 DNA: TGCAGCGTACGACAGGGGGTCACTGGGGCCAACGTCCCGACTTTC
CDR3 protein: CSVRQGVTGANVPTF

clone size: .
D gene: .
V gene: TRBV25-1
J gene: TRBJ1-2
CDR3 DNA: TGTGCCAGCAGTGGTGGGGTCCCCCTCTATGGCTACACCTTC
CDR3 protein: CASSGGVPLYGYTF

clone size: .
D gene: TRBD1
V gene: TRBV10-3
J gene: TRBJ2-5
CDR3 DNA: TGTGCCATCTCAGGGGGACAAGAGACCCAGTACTTC
CDR3 protein: CAISGGQETQYF

clone size: .
D gene: TRBD1
V gene: TRBV7-2
J gene: TRBJ1-1
CDR3 DNA: TGTGCCAGCAGCACCCACAGGGGGCCTGGCACTGAAGCTTTCTTT
CDR3 protein: CASSTHRGPGTEAFF

clone size: many
D gene: TRBD2
V gene: TRBV7-9
J gene: TRBJ2-1
CDR3 DNA: TGTGCCAGCAGCTTAGGGGTAGCGGGAGCACCCGGCAATGAGCAGTTCTTC
CDR3 protein: CASSLGVAGAPGNEQFF

clone size: .
D gene: .
V gene: TRBV5-1
J gene: TRBJ1-1
CDR3 DNA: TGCGCCAGCAGCTTTGGGGGCGCAGTTGAAGCTTTCTTT
CDR3 protein: CASSFGGAVEAFF

clone size: .
D gene: TRBD2
V gene: TRBV24-1
J gene: TRBJ2-1
CDR3 DNA: TGTGCCACCAGTGATTTGCATGGCGGGAGACCCAATGAGCAGTTCTTC
CDR3 protein: CATSDLHGGRPNEQFF

clone size: .
D gene: TRBD2
V gene: TRBV6-1
J gene: TRBJ2-2
CDR3 DNA: TGTGCCAGCAGCCGACTAGCAGGTACCGGGGAGCTGTTTTTT
CDR3 protein: CASSRLAGTGELFF

clone size: once
D gene: TRBD1
V gene: TRBV12-3/TRBV12-4
J gene: TRBJ2-3
CDR3 DNA: TGTGCCAGCAGTTTTAGGACAGGGGGCTCAGATACGCAGTATTTT
CDR3 protein: CASSFRTGGSDTQYF

clone size: many
D gene: .
V gene: TRBV11-2
J gene: TRBJ2-2
CDR3 DNA: TGTGCCAGCAGCTCGGGGGCGAACACCGGGGAGCTGTTTTTT
CDR3 protein: CASSSGANTGELFF

clone size: .
D gene: .
V gene: TRBV29-1
J gene: TRBJ1-1
CDR3 DNA: TGCAGCGTTGAATCTGAGTTGAACACTGAAGCTTTCTTT
CDR3 protein: CSVESELNTEAFF

clone size: many
D gene: .
V gene: TRBV28
J gene: TRBJ1-1
CDR3 DNA: TGTGCCAGCAGTTTAGGGGGGGCGAGAGTAACTGAAGCTTTCTTT
CDR3 protein: CASSLGGARVTEAFF

clone size: .
D gene: .
V gene: TRBV7-8
J gene: TRBJ1-5
CDR3 DNA: TGTGCCAGCAGCTTAGTATCTGGAGGGAAAGGGATATGGCAGCCCCAGCATTTT
CDR3 protein: CASSLVSGGKGIWQPQHF

clone size: .
D gene: .
V gene: TRBV5-4
J gene: TRBJ2-3
CDR3 DNA: TGTGCCAGCAGCTCCCACGCAGGAGATACGCAGTATTTT
CDR3 protein: CASSSHAGDTQYF

clone size: few
D gene: TRBD1
V gene: TRBV20-1
J gene: TRBJ2-3
CDR3 DNA: TGCAGTGCTAGAGATCCCGGGACAGGGGTTACAGATACGCAGTATTTT
CDR3 protein: CSARDPGTGVTDTQYF

clone size: .
D gene: TRBD2
V gene: TRBV20-1
J gene: TRBJ2-3
CDR3 DNA: TGCAGTGCCGTTCTAGCGGGGTACACAGATACGCAGTATTTT
CDR3 protein: CSAVLAGYTDTQYF

clone size: .
D gene: TRBD2
V gene: TRBV5-5
J gene: TRBJ2-1
CDR3 DNA: TGTGCCAGCAGCTCGGGACTAGCGGGAGTGGTGACGGTCAATGAGCAGTTCTTC
CDR3 protein: CASSSGLAGVVTVNEQFF

clone size: once
D gene: .
V gene: TRBV19
J gene: TRBJ1-2
CDR3 DNA: TGTGCCAGTAGTGGAATAGGGACGGTGAGGAGTGGCTACACCTTC
CDR3 protein: CASSGIGTVRSGYTF

clone size: few
D gene: .
V gene: TRBV6-6
J gene: TRBJ2-1
CDR3 DNA: TGTGCCGGAGGTAGCGGTCGAAGGGAACAGTCCTTC
CDR3 protein: CAGGSGRREQSF

clone size: once
D gene: .
V gene: TRBV29-1
J gene: TRBJ1-5
CDR3 DNA: TGCAGCGTAGTTATCGACGGTGACTTCTGGAATCAGCCCCAGCATTTT
CDR3 protein: CSVVIDGDFWNQPQHF

clone size: .
D gene: .
V gene: TRBV6-1
J gene: TRBJ2-2
CDR3 DNA: TGTGCCAGCACCTCCGAGATCCCCGGGGAGCTGTTTTTT
CDR3 protein: CASTSEIPGELFF

clone size: .
D gene: .
V gene: TRBV7-2
J gene: TRBJ2-2
CDR3 DNA: TGTGCCAGCAGCTTATATGCAGGGGCTATCGGGGAGCTGTTTTTT
CDR3 protein: CASSLYAGAIGELFF

clone size: many
D gene: .
V gene: TRBV6-5
J gene: TRBJ1-1
CDR3 DNA: TGTGCCAGCAGCTATACAGGGAACACTGAAGCTTTCTTT
CDR3 protein: CASSYTGNTEAFF

clone size: .
D gene: .
V gene: TRBV5-1
J gene: TRBJ2-3
CDR3 DNA: TGCGCCAGCAGCTTGGAAGGGTTCGGAGATACGCAGTATTTT
CDR3 protein: CASSLEGFGDTQYF

clone size: .
D gene: .
V gene: TRBV24-1
J gene: TRBJ1-2
CDR3 DNA: TGTGCCACCAGTGATTTGACCTGGCCTGTCTATGGCTACACCTTC
CDR3 protein: CATSDLTWPVYGYTF